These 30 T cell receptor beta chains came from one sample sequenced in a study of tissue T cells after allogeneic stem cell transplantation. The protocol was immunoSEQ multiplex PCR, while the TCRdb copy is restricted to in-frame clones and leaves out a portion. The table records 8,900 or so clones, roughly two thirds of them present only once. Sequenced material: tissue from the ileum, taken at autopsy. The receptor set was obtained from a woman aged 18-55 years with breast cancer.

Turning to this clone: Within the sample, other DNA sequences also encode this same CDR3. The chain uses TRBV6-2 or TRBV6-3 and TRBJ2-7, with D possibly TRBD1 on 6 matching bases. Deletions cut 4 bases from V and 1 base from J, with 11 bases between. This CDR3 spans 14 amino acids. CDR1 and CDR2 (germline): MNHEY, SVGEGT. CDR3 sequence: CASSFVGGSYEQYF. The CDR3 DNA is TGTGCCAGCAGTTTTGTAGGGGGTTCCTACGAGCAGTACTTC.

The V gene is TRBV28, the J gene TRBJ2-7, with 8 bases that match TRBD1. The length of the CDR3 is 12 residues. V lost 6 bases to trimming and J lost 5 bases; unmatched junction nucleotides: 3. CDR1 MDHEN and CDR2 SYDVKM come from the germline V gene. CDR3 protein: CASRQGENEQYF. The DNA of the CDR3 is TGTGCCAGCAGACAGGGGGAGAACGAGCAGTACTTC.

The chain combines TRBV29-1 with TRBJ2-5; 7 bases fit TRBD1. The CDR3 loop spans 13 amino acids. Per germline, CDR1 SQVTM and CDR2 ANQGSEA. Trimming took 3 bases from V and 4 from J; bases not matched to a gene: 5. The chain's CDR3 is CSVDSSGGETQYF. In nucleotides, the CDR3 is TGCAGCGTTGATTCGTCAGGGGGAGAGACCCAGTACTTC. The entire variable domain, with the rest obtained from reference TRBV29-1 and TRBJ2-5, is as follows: SAVISQKPSRDICQRGTSLTIQCQVDSQVTMMFWYRQQPGQSLTLIATANQGSEATYESGFVIDKFPISRPNLTFSTLTVSNMSPEDSSIYLCSVDSSGGETQYFGPGTRLLVL.

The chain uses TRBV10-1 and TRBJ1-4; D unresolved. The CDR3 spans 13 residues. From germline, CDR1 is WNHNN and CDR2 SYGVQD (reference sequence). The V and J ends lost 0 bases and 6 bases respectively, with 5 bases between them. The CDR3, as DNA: TGCGCCAGCAGTGAGTCGGTAGATGAAAAACTGTTTTTT. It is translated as CASSESVDEKLFF.

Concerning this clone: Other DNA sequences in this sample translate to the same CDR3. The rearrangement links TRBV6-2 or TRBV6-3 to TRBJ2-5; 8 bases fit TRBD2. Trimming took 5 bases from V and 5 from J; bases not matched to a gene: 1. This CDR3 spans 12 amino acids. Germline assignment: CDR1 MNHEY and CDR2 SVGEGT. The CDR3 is CASSTGGETQYF. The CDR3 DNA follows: TGTGCCAGCAGTACGGGGGGGGAGACCCAGTACTTC.

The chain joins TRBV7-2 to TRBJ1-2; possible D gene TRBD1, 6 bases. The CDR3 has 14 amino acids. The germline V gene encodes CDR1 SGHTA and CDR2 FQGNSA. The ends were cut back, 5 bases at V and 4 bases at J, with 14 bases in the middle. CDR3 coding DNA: TGTGCCAGCAGCCTATTACAGGGCCTCTATGGCTACACCTTC. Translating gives CASSLLQGLYGYTF.

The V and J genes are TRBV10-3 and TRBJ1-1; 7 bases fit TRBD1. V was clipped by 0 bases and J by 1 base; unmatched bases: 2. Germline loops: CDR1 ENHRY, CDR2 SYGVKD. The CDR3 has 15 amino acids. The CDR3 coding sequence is TGTGCCATCAGTGAGTCGAGACAGGGGAACACTGAAGCTTTCTTT. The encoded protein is CAISESRQGNTEAFF.

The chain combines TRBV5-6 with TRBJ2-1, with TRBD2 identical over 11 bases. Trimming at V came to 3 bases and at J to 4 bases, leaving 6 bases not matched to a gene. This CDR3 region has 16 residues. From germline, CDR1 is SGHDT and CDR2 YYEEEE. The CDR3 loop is CASSSLLAGAYNEQFF. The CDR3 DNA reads TGTGCCAGCAGCTCGTTACTAGCGGGAGCTTACAATGAGCAGTTCTTC.

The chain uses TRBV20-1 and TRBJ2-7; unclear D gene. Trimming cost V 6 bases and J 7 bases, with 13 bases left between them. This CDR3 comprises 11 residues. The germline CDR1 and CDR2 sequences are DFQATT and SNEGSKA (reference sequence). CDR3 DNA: TGCAGTGCCTTCATCCGGGCAGAGCAGTACTTC. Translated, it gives CSAFIRAEQYF.

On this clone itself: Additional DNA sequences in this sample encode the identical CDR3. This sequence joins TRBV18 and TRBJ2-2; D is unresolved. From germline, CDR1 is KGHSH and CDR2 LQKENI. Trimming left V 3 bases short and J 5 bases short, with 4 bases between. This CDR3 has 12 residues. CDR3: CASSPRTGELFF. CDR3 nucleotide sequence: TGTGCCAGCTCACCTCGGACCGGGGAGCTGTTTTTT.

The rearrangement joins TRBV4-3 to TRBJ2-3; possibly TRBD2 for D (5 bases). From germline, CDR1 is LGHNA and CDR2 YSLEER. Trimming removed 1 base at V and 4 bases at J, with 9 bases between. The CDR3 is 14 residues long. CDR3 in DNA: TGCGCCAGCAGCCAAGTTTCTAGCTCAGATACGCAGTATTTT. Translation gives CASSQVSSSDTQYF.

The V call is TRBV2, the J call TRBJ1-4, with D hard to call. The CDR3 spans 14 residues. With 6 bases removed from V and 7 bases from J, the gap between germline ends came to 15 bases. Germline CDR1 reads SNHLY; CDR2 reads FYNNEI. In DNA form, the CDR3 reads TGTGCCAGCAGCTATAGTAAGGGCGGTGAAAAACTGTTTTTT. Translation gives CASSYSKGGEKLFF.

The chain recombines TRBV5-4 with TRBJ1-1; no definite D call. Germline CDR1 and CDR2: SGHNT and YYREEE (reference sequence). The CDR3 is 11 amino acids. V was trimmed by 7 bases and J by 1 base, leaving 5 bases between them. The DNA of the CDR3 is TGTGCCAGCCGGGGGAACACTGAAGCTTTCTTT. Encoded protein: CASRGNTEAFF.

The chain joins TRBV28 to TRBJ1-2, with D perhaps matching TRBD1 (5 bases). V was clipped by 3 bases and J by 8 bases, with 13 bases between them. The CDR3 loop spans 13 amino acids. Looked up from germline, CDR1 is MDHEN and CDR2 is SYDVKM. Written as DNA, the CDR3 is TGTGCCAGCAGTTTTTGGCAGGGTAGGGGCTACACCTTC. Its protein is CASSFWQGRGYTF.

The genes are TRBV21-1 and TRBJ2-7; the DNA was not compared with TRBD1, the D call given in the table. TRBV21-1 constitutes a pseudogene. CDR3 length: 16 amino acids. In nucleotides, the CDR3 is TGTGCCAGCAGCTCCTCCGGGACAGGGAGAACCTACGAGCAGTACTTC. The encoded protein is CASSSSGTGRTYEQYF.

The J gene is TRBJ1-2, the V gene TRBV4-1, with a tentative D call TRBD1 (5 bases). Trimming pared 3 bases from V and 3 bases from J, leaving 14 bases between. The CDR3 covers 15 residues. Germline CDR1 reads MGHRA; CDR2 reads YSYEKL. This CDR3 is CASSHQGRVDYGYTF. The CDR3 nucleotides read TGCGCCAGCAGCCATCAGGGAAGGGTGGACTATGGCTACACCTTC.

CDR3 in DNA: TGTGCCAGCTCGCAGGGGGCGGTTTCACCCCTCCACTTT. Translated: CASSQGAVSPLHF. The chain joins TRBV18 to TRBJ1-6; 8 bases agree with TRBD1. Unmatched junction bases numbered 4, after V lost 6 bases and J lost 9 bases. CDR1 is KGHSH, CDR2 LQKENI, per germline. The CDR3 sequence is 13 residues long.

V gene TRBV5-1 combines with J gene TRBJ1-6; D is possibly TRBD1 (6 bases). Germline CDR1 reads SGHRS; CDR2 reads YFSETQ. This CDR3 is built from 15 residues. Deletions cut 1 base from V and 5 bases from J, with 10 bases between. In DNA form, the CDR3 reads TGCGCCAGCAGCTTGAGGGGGGGGAATAATTCACCCCTCCACTTT. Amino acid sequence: CASSLRGGNNSPLHF. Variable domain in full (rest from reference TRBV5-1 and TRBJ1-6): KAGVTQTPRYLIKTRGQQVTLSCSPISGHRSVSWYQQTPGQGLQFLFEYFSETQRNKGNFPGRFSGRQFSNSRSEMNVSTLELGDSALYLCASSLRGGNNSPLHFGNGTRLTVT.

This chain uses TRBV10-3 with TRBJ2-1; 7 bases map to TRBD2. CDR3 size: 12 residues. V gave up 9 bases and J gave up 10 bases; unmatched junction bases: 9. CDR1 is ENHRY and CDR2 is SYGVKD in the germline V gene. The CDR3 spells CAIGGGGGEQFF. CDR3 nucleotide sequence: TGTGCCATTGGGGGGGGAGGAGGCGAGCAGTTCTTC.

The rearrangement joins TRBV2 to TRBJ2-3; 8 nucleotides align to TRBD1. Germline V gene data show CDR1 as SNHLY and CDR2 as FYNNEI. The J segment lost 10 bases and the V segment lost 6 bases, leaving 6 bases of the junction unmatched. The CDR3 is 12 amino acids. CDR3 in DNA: TGTGCCAGCAGCTACGGACAGGGACCGCAGTATTTT. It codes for CASSYGQGPQYF.

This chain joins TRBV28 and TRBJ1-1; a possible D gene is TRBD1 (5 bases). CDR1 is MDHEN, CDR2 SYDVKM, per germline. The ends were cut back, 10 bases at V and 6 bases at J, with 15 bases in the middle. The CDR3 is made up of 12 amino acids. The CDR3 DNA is TGTGCCATCCAGGGAGGGGTCCCTGAAGCTTTCTTT. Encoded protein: CAIQGGVPEAFF.

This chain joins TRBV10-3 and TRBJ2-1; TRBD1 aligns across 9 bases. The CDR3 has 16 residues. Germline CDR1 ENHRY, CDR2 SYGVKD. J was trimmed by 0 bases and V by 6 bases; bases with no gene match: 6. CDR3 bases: TGTGCCATCAGCGACAAGACAGGGGGCTCCTACAATGAGCAGTTCTTC. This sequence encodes CAISDKTGGSYNEQFF.

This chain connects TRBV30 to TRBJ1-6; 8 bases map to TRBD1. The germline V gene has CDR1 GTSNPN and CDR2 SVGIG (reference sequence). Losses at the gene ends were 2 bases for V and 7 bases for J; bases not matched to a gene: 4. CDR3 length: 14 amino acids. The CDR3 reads CAWSRGQDNSPLHF. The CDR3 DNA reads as TGTGCCTGGAGTAGGGGACAGGACAATTCACCCCTCCACTTT.

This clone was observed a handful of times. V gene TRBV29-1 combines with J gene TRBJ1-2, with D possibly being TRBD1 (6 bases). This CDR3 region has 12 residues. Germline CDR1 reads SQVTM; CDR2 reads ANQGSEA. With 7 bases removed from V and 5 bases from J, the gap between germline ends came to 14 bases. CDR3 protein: CSAEQGGYGYTF. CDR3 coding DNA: TGCAGCGCCGAACAGGGCGGTTATGGCTACACCTTC.

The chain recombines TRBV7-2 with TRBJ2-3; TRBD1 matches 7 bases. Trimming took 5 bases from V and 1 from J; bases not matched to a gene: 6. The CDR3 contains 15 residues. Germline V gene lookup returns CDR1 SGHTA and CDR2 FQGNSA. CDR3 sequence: CASSPRTGGTDTQYF. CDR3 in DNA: TGTGCCAGCAGCCCACGGACAGGAGGCACAGATACGCAGTATTTT.

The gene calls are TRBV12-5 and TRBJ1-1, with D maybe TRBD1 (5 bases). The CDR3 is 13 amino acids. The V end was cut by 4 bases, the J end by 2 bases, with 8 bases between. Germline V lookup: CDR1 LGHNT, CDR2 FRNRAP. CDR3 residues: CASGSGTNTEAFF. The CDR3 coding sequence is TGTGCTAGTGGTTCAGGGACCAACACTGAAGCTTTCTTT.

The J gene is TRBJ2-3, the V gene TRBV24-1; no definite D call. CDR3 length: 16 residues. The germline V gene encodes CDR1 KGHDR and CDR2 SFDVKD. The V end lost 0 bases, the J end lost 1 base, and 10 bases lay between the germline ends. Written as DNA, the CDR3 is TGTGCCACCAGTGATTTGCAGTCCACGGGCACAGATACGCAGTATTTT. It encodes CATSDLQSTGTDTQYF.

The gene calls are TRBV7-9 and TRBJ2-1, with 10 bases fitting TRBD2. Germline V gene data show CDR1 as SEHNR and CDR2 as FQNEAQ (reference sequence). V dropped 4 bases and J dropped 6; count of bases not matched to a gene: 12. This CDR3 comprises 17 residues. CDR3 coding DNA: TGTGCCAGCAGCTCCAGCTGGGGAGCGGGAGGGAGCAATGAGCAGTTCTTC. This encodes CASSSSWGAGGSNEQFF.

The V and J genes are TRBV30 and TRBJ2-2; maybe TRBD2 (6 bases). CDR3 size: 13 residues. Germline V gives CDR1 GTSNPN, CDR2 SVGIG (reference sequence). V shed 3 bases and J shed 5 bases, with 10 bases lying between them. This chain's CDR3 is CAWRLAGTGELFF. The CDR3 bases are TGTGCCTGGAGACTAGCCGGGACCGGGGAGCTGTTTTTT.

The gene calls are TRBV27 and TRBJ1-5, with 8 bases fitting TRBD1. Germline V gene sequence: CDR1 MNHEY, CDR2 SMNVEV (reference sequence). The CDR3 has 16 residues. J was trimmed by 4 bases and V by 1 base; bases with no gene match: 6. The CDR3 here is CASSLYPGQDNQPQHF. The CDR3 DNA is TGTGCCAGCAGTTTATACCCGGGACAGGATAATCAGCCCCAGCATTTT.